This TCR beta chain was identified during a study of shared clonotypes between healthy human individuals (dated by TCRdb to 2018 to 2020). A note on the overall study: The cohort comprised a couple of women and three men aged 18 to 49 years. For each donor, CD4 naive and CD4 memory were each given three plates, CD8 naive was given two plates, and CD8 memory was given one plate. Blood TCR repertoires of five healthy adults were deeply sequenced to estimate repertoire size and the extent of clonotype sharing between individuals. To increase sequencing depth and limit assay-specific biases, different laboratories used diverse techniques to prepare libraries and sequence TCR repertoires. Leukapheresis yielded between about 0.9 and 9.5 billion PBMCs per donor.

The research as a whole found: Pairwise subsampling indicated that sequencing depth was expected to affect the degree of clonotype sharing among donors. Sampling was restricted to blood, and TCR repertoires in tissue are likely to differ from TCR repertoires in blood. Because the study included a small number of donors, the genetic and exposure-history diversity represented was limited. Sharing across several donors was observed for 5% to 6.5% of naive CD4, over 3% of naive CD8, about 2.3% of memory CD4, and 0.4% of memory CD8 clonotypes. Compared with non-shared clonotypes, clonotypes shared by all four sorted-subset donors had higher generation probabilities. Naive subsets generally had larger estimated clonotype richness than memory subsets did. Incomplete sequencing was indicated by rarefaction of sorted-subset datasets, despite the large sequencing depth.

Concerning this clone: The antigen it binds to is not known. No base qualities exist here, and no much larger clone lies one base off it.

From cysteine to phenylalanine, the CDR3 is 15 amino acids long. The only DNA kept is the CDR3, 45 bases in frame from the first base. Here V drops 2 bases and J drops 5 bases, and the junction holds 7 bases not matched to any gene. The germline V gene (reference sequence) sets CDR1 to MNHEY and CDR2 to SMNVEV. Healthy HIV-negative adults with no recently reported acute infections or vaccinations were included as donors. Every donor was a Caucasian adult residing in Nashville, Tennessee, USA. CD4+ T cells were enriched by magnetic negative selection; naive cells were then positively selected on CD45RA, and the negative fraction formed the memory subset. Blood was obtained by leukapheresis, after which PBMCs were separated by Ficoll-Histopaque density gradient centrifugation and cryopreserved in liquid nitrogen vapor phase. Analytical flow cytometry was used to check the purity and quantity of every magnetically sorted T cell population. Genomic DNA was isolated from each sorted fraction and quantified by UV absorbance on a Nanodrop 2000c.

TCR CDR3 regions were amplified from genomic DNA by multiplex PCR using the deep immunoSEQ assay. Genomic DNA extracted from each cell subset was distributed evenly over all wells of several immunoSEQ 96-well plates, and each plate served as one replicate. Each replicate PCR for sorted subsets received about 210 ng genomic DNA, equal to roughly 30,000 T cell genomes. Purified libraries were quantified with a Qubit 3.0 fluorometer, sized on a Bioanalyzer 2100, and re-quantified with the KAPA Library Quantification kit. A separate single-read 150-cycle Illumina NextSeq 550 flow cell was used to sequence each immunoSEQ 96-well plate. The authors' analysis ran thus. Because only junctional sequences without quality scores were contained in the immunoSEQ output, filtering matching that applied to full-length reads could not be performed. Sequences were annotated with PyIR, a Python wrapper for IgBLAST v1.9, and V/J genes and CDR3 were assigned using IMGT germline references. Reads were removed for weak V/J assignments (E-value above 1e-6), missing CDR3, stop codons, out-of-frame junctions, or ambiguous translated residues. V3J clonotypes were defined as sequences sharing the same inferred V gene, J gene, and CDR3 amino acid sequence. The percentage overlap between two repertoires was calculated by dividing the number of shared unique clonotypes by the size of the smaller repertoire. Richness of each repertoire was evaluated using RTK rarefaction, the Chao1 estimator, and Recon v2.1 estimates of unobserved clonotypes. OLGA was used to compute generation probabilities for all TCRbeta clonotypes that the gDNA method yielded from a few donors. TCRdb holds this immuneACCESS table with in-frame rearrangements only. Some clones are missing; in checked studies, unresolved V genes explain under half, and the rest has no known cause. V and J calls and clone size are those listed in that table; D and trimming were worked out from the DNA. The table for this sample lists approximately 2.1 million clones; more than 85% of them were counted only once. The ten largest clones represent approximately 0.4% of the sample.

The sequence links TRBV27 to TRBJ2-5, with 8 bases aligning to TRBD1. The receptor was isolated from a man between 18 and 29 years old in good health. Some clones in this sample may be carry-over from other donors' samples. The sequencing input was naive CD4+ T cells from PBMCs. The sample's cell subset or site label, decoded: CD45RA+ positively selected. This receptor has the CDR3 CASSLMAGGRETQYF. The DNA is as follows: TGTGCCAGCAGTTTAATGGCAGGGGGCAGGGAGACCCAGTACTTC.